Below are 22 T cell receptor beta chains sequenced from a single sample in a study of blood T cell repertoires in COVID-19. TCRdb's copy holds only in-frame clones and misses some; the assay was immunoSEQ multiplex PCR. The sample shows about 240,000 clones, approximately 86% of them seen only once. The source material was peripheral blood. These TCRs come from a man between 60 and 75 years old who had recovered from COVID-19.

The chain carries TRBV5-3 and TRBJ2-2; a possible D gene is TRBD1 (6 bases). TRBV5-3 counts as an open reading frame of uncertain function. There are 15 residues in the CDR3. V gave up 4 bases and J gave up 1 base, with 11 bases separating them. CDR3 amino acids: CARSGTTRNTGELFF. CDR3 in DNA: TGTGCCAGAAGCGGGACAACAAGGAACACCGGGGAGCTGTTTTTT.

The chain combines TRBV7-8 with TRBJ1-1; 11 nucleotides match TRBD1. The trim removed 1 base at V and 3 bases at J, leaving 4 bases unmatched. Germline assignment: CDR1 SGHVS and CDR2 FQNEAQ. The CDR3 has 16 residues. The CDR3 reads CASSLGLGQGDTEAFF. The CDR3 DNA reads TGTGCCAGCAGCTTAGGTCTGGGACAGGGGGACACTGAAGCTTTCTTT.

This chain uses TRBV10-1 with TRBJ2-1; a possible D gene is TRBD1 (5 bases). The CDR3 totals 15 residues. In germline, CDR1 is WNHNN, CDR2 SYGVQD (reference sequence). V gave up 4 bases and J gave up 1 base, with 11 bases separating them. In DNA form, the CDR3 reads TGCGCCAGCAGTGCTGGGGCAGGGTCCTACAATGAGCAGTTCTTC. As protein: CASSAGAGSYNEQFF.

This chain links TRBV27 with TRBJ2-5; D is uncertain. V lost 2 bases and J 1 base, leaving 8 bases between the germline ends. In germline, CDR1 is MNHEY, CDR2 SMNVEV (reference sequence). CDR3 length equals 14 residues. The CDR3 protein is CASSLSRFQETQYF. CDR3 in DNA: TGTGCCAGCAGTTTAAGCCGCTTCCAAGAGACCCAGTACTTC.

The chain employs TRBV12-3 or TRBV12-4 and TRBJ2-7; D possibly corresponds to TRBD2 (5 bases). The CDR3 consists of 13 residues. The V end was cut by 6 bases, the J end by 10 bases, with 19 bases between. The CDR3: CASSATSLVGQYF. The CDR3 DNA sequence: TGTGCCAGCAGCGCAACTAGTTTGGTAGGACAGTACTTC.

A single count supports this clone. This chain joins TRBV28 and TRBJ1-2; possibly TRBD1 for D (5 bases). The CDR3 contains 16 residues. Trimming took 3 bases from V and 0 from J, leaving 14 bases between them. The germline V gene has CDR1 MDHEN and CDR2 SYDVKM. The CDR3 here is CASSLGGSQANYGYTF. The CDR3 nucleotides read TGTGCCAGCAGTTTGGGGGGGAGCCAAGCTAACTATGGCTACACCTTC.

The chain is built from TRBV3-1 (or the pseudogene TRBV3-2) and TRBJ1-2, with D unclear. From germline, CDR1 is LGHDT and CDR2 YNNKEL (reference sequence). CDR3 length: 14 amino acids. V lost 2 bases to trimming and J lost 7 bases, with 14 bases between them. The CDR3 here is CASSQQASPSGYTF. The CDR3 DNA reads as TGTGCCAGCAGCCAACAGGCTTCGCCGTCTGGCTACACCTTC.

This chain connects TRBV18 to TRBJ2-2; D is perhaps TRBD2 (5 bases). There are 16 residues in the CDR3. The germline gives CDR1 KGHSH, CDR2 LQKENI. V was clipped by 1 base and J by 4 bases, with 13 bases between them. The CDR3 is CASSPLIQRVTGELFF. The CDR3 coding sequence is TGTGCCAGCTCACCACTCATTCAGAGGGTCACCGGGGAGCTGTTTTTT.

The genes are TRBV4-2 and TRBJ2-2; 7 bases map to TRBD2. V shed 1 base and J 5 bases; nucleotides not matched to a gene: 7. Germline assignment: CDR1 LGHNA and CDR2 YNFKEQ. The CDR3 loop spans 16 amino acids. The CDR3 here is CASSQAAGVGTGELFF. Here the CDR3 DNA reads TGTGCCAGCAGCCAAGCCGCGGGGGTGGGTACCGGGGAGCTGTTTTTT.

A few counts support this clone. DNA for the CDR3: TGTGCCAGCAGCCAAGAGCGCCGAGGAGACTATGGCTACACCTTC. Translated: CASSQERRGDYGYTF. The V gene is TRBV14, the J gene TRBJ1-2; no firm D call. This CDR3 spans 15 amino acids. Trimming stripped 0 bases from V and 3 bases from J, with 11 bases between. Germline assignment: CDR1 SGHDN and CDR2 FVKESK.

The J gene is TRBJ2-3, the V gene TRBV24-1; 7 bases fit TRBD1. The CDR3 totals 15 residues. Trimming took 5 bases from V and 3 from J; bases not matched to a gene: 7. CDR1 KGHDR and CDR2 SFDVKD come from the germline V gene. CDR3 sequence reads: CATSGLDRDTDTQYF. The CDR3, as DNA: TGTGCCACCAGTGGTCTAGACAGGGATACAGATACGCAGTATTTT.

The chain links TRBV24-1 to TRBJ2-3; 7 bases align to TRBD2. Germline assignment: CDR1 KGHDR and CDR2 SFDVKD. The CDR3 contains 16 residues. V was clipped by 3 bases and J by 1 base; unmatched bases: 6. The CDR3 nucleotides are TGTGCCACCAGTGATCCGCCCGGACTAGGCACAGATACGCAGTATTTT. This gives the protein CATSDPPGLGTDTQYF.

V usage is TRBV19 and J usage is TRBJ2-3; 13 bases are shared with TRBD2. The CDR3 has 16 amino acids. V was clipped by 3 bases and J by 7 bases; unmatched bases: 7. CDR1 LNHDA and CDR2 SQIVND come from the germline V gene (reference sequence). The CDR3 DNA reads as TGTGCCAGTAGTATCGGACTAGCGGGGGATAGTCATACGCAGTATTTT. It codes for CASSIGLAGDSHTQYF. The whole variable domain, filled in from reference TRBV19 and TRBJ2-3, reads DGGITQSPKYLFRKEGQNVTLSCEQNLNHDAMYWYRQDPGQGLRLIYYSQIVNDFQKGDIAEGYSVSREKKESFPLTVTSAQKNPTAFYLCASSIGLAGDSHTQYFGPGTRLTVL.

V and J are TRBV4-1 and TRBJ2-1; 14 nucleotides align to TRBD2. V shed 1 base and J 7 bases; nucleotides not matched to a gene: 3. From germline, CDR1 is MGHRA and CDR2 YSYEKL. The CDR3 sequence is 16 residues long. CDR3 sequence (DNA): TGCGCCAGCAGCCAAGGCGGGACTAGCGGGGGTAATGAGCAGTTCTTC. It translates to CASSQGGTSGGNEQFF.

The chain couples TRBV7-2 to TRBJ2-7, with TRBD2 as a possible D gene (6 bases). Deletions cut 5 bases from V and 5 bases from J, with 13 bases between. The CDR3 runs to 13 residues. The germline gives CDR1 SGHTA, CDR2 FQGNSA. The CDR3: CASSPTSYHEQYF. CDR3 bases: TGTGCCAGCAGCCCGACTAGTTACCACGAGCAGTACTTC.

The CDR3 protein is CASSFLAGVYNEQFF. DNA for the CDR3: TGTGCCAGCAGCTTTCTAGCGGGGGTCTACAATGAGCAGTTCTTC. The gene calls are TRBV7-2 and TRBJ2-1, with 10 nucleotides matching TRBD2. Losses at the gene ends were 3 bases for V and 3 bases for J; bases not matched to a gene: 2. CDR3 length: 15 residues. Germline loops: CDR1 SGHTA, CDR2 FQGNSA.

A single count supports this clone. The chain combines TRBV5-1 with TRBJ1-1, with TRBD1 identical over 8 bases. V shed 0 bases and J 5 bases; nucleotides not matched to a gene: 6. This CDR3 region has 15 residues. Germline V gives CDR1 SGHRS, CDR2 YFSETQ. The CDR3 reads CASSLGNRGETEAFF. In DNA form, the CDR3 reads TGCGCCAGCAGCTTGGGGAACAGGGGGGAGACTGAAGCTTTCTTT.

This clone has only one observation. The V gene is TRBV3-1 (or the pseudogene TRBV3-2), the J gene TRBJ1-3; TRBD1 aligns across 7 bases. Germline values: CDR1 LGHDT, CDR2 YNNKEL (reference sequence). The V and J ends lost 5 bases and 7 bases, in that order; junction bases with no gene match: 8. CDR3 length: 14 residues. CDR3 residues: CASSKGGAGNTIYF. The CDR3 nucleotides read TGTGCCAGCAGCAAAGGGGGCGCGGGGAACACCATATATTTT.

The sample holds one count of this clone. V gene TRBV11-2 combines with J gene TRBJ2-2; no clear D. V was clipped by 3 bases and J by 4 bases, with 6 bases between them. The CDR3 runs to 13 residues. Germline assignment: CDR1 SGHAT and CDR2 FQNNGV. The CDR3 loop is CASSFYGTGELFF. The CDR3 DNA sequence: TGTGCCAGCAGCTTTTACGGCACCGGGGAGCTGTTTTTT.

This clone appeared once. CDR3: CASSVAVWGSSNEKLFF. The CDR3 DNA reads as TGTGCCAGCAGCGTAGCGGTTTGGGGCAGCTCTAATGAAAAACTGTTTTTT. V and J are TRBV9 and TRBJ1-4, with D possibly TRBD1 on 5 matching bases. The CDR3 has 17 residues. Trimming removed 0 bases at V and 3 bases at J, with 15 bases between. Germline loops: CDR1 SGDLS, CDR2 YYNGEE.

The V call is TRBV13, the J call TRBJ2-7; maybe TRBD1 (5 bases). The CDR3 loop spans 13 amino acids. Germline loops: CDR1 PRHDT, CDR2 FYEKMQ (reference sequence). V lost 6 bases and J 0 bases, leaving 9 bases between the germline ends. CDR3: CASSPRASYEQYF. DNA of the CDR3: TGTGCCAGCAGTCCCAGGGCCTCCTACGAGCAGTACTTC.

CDR3 amino acids: CAISESIGGQGAGETQYF. In DNA form, the CDR3 reads TGTGCCATCAGTGAGTCTATTGGGGGACAGGGGGCAGGAGAGACCCAGTACTTC. The chain employs TRBV10-3 and TRBJ2-5, with 12 bases fitting TRBD1. This CDR3 is 18 amino acids long. In germline, CDR1 is ENHRY, CDR2 SYGVKD. V dropped 0 bases and J dropped 4; count of bases not matched to a gene: 9.